Below are 8 T cell receptor beta chains sequenced from a single sample in a study of CXCR3-negative and CXCR3-positive naive CD8 T cells. UMI-labeled 5' RACE yielded the TRB cDNA libraries. TCRdb re-called the 5' RACE reads; one entry per CDR3 protein, DNA not given. This sample carries tens of thousands of distinct CDR3 sequences, with roughly 0.48% going to the ten biggest clones. Study observations and caveats: Naive cells with CXCR3 showed TRB CDR3s that were more hydrophobic than those in CXCR3-negative naive cells.

These receptors lack a known antigen. Specimen: naive CXCR3+ CD8+ T cells from blood. The subset was: CD45RO-CCR7+CD27+CD95- naive CD8+ T cells expressing CXCR3 (TNR3+). The receptors were gathered from a human donor in good health. Some clones in this sample may be carry-over from other donors' samples.

The chain has TRBV28 and TRBJ1-3. Germline loops: CDR1 MDHEN, CDR2 SYDVKM. This CDR3 region has 15 residues. The CDR3 sequence is CASSPPRGTGRTIYF.

V and J are TRBV12-3 or TRBV12-4 and TRBJ2-1; TCRdb proposes TRBD1, but this gene call is untestable without DNA. CDR3 length equals 17 residues. The CDR3 spells CASSLAFLRQKGGEQFF.

This rearrangement joins TRBV20-1 to TRBJ1-1; the D call from TCRdb, TRBD1, cannot be confirmed without DNA. Per the germline V gene, CDR1 is DFQATT and CDR2 is SNEGSKA (reference sequence). The CDR3 has 14 residues. The CDR3 here is CSAFPTDMNTEAFF.

This chain uses TRBV25-1 with TRBJ2-1; TCRdb returns TRBD1, unconfirmable since there is no DNA. This CDR3 contains 13 residues. Germline V gives CDR1 MGHDK, CDR2 SYGVNS. CDR3 region: CASRCPSYNEQFF.

This chain uses TRBV14 with TRBJ2-3. The CDR3 is 15 residues long. Germline-derived CDR1 and CDR2 are SGHDN and FVKESK. CDR3 protein: CASSQDRSSTDTQYF.

This chain's CDR3 is CSARGDLRGPYGYTF. The chain employs TRBV20-1 and TRBJ1-2; the TCRdb D gene call, TRBD1, has no DNA to confirm it. The V gene's germline CDR1 is DFQATT and CDR2 SNEGSKA (reference sequence). This CDR3 contains 15 residues.

The chain is built from TRBV6-4 and TRBJ1-2. This CDR3 is built from 11 residues. CDR1 MRHNA and CDR2 SNTAGT come from the germline V gene. This CDR3 reads CASSDSEDYTF.

CDR3 sequence: CASDQESGSYNSPLHF. The V gene is TRBV2, the J gene TRBJ1-6. Germline loops: CDR1 SNHLY, CDR2 FYNNEI. CDR3 length: 16 amino acids.